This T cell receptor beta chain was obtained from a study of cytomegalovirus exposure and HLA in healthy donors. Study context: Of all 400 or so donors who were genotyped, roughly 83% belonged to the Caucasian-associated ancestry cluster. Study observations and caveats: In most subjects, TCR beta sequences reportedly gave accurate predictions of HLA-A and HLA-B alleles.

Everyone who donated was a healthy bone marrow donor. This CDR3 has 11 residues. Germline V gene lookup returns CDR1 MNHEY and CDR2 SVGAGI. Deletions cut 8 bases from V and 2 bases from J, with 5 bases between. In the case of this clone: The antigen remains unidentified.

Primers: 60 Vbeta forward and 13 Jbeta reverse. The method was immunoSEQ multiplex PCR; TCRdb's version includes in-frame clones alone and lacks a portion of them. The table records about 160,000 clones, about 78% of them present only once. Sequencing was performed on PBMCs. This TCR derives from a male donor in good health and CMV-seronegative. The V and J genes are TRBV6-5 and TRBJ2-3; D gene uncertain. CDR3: CASRFTDTQYF. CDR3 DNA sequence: TGTGCCAGCCGGTTCACAGATACGCAGTATTTT.